This entry features one T cell receptor (beta chain) sequence. What it binds is not known. This entry comes from a study of cytomegalovirus exposure and HLA in healthy donors. Findings of the study overall: Later analysis found that TCR beta chains associated with HLA were more clonally expanded than other, equally common chains. In a later analysis, across HLA loci, associated TCR counts were highest for DRB1, lowest for HLA-C.

The CDR3 runs 10 residues. Deletions cut 8 bases from V and 2 bases from J, with 4 bases between. The V gene's germline CDR1 is WNHNN and CDR2 SYGVQD (reference sequence). Amplification used 60 Vbeta primers and 13 Jbeta primers. Libraries were prepared by immunoSEQ multiplex PCR; TCRdb keeps only in-frame clonotypes and omits some of them. Among fewer than 200,000 clones listed, approximately 75% were seen once. The sample consisted of PBMCs. This rearrangement joins TRBV10-1 to TRBJ2-7; D unclear. The TCR comes from a girl between 5 and 17 years old in good health and CMV-seronegative. The CDR3 DNA reads as TGCGCCAGCCTAACCTACGAGCAGTACTTC. The encoded protein is CASLTYEQYF.